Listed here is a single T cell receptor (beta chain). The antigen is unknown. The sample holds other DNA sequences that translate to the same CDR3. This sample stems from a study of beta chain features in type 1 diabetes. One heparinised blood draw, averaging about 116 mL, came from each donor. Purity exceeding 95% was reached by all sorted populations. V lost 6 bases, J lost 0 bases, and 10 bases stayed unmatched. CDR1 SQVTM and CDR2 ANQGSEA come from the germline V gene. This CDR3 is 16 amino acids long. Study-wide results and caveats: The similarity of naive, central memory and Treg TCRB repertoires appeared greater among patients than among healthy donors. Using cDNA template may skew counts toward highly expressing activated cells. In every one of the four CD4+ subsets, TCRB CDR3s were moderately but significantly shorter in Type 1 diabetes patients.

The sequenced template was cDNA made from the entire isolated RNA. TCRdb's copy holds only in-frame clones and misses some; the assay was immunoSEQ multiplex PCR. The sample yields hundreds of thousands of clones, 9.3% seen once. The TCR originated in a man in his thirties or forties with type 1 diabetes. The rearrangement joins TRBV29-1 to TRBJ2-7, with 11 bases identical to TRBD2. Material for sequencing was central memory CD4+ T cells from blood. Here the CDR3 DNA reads TGCAGCGTAGAGCTAGCGGGGGGTCCCCGCTCCTACGAGCAGTACTTC. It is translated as CSVELAGGPRSYEQYF.